Presented here are 9 T cell receptor beta chains from one specimen sequenced in a study of T cell responses to AZD1222 COVID-19 vaccine. The data were produced by immunoSEQ multiplex PCR, yet TCRdb's version contains in-frame clones alone and is incomplete. In the table there are some 170,000 clones, roughly nine tenths of which are singletons. The sequencing used peripheral blood, collected on day 0 of AZD1222 vaccination. The receptors here all came from an adult in good health.

The chain carries TRBV5-6 and TRBJ1-1; perhaps TRBD1 as D (6 bases). Germline CDR1 reads SGHDT; CDR2 reads YYEEEE. Trimming removed 3 bases at V and 8 bases at J, with 14 bases between. There are 13 residues in the CDR3. CDR3 bases: TGTGCCAGCAGCTGGGACATCAATCAAGAAGCTTTCTTT. This codes for CASSWDINQEAFF.

The chain joins TRBV12-3 or TRBV12-4 to TRBJ1-6; maybe TRBD1 (5 bases). The CDR3 extends over 12 amino acids. V lost 4 bases to trimming and J lost 10 bases, with 8 bases between them. This chain's CDR3 is CASSSRASPLHF. The DNA of the CDR3 is TGTGCCAGCAGTTCCAGGGCATCACCCCTCCACTTT.

In its sample, this clone was seen once. J is TRBJ1-1 and V is TRBV30, with D perhaps matching TRBD1 (5 bases). In germline, CDR1 is GTSNPN, CDR2 SVGIG (reference sequence). The V end was cut by 4 bases, the J end by 0 bases, with 6 bases between. The CDR3 length is 12 residues. The CDR3 DNA sequence: TGTGCCTGGAACAGGCTGAACACTGAAGCTTTCTTT. It specifies CAWNRLNTEAFF. Based on the CDR3 plus reference TRBV30 and TRBJ1-1, the full variable domain is SQTIHQWPATLVQPVGSPLSLECTVEGTSNPNLYWYRQAAGRGLQLLFYSVGIGQISSEVPQNLSASRPQDRQFILSSKKLLLSDSGFYLCAWNRLNTEAFFGQGTRLTVV.

The CDR3 region is CASSQGLKGSGNTIYF. CDR3 DNA: TGTGCCAGCAGCCAAGGTTTAAAGGGCTCTGGAAACACCATATATTTT. The V gene is TRBV4-2, the J gene TRBJ1-3; no definite D call. Germline values: CDR1 LGHNA, CDR2 YNFKEQ. V shed 1 base and J shed 0 bases, with 10 bases lying between them. This CDR3 comprises 16 residues.

The rearrangement joins TRBV6-4 to TRBJ2-7; weak D call: TRBD1 (6 bases). The length of the CDR3 is 16 residues. Germline lookup yields CDR1 MRHNA and CDR2 SNTAGT. Trimming left V 0 bases short and J 4 bases short, with 16 bases between. DNA of the CDR3: TGTGCCAGCAGTGACTCGGGCAGGGACAAGAGGTACGAGCAGTACGTC. This encodes CASSDSGRDKRYEQYV.

This sequence joins TRBV7-2 and TRBJ2-3; the match to TRBD2 covers 7 bases. Trimming took 7 bases from V and 0 from J; bases not matched to a gene: 7. CDR1 is SGHTA and CDR2 is FQGNSA in the germline V gene. The CDR3 sequence is 15 residues long. This CDR3 reads CASTGRRGSTDTQYF. In nucleotides, the CDR3 is TGTGCCAGCACCGGGAGGCGGGGCAGCACAGATACGCAGTATTTT.

The rearrangement uses TRBV27 and TRBJ2-2, with 10 bases lining up with TRBD1. This CDR3 region has 14 residues. CDR1 MNHEY and CDR2 SMNVEV come from the germline V gene (reference sequence). The trim removed 8 bases at V and 6 bases at J, leaving 6 bases unmatched. CDR3 sequence (DNA): TGTGCCAGCTCCCCGGGACAGGGGCCCGGGGAGCTGTTTTTT. Protein sequence: CASSPGQGPGELFF.

This clone appeared a single time. The gene calls are TRBV28 and TRBJ2-7; 7 bases are a match to TRBD2. The V segment lost 4 bases and the J segment 3 bases; nucleotides outside the gene matches: 9. Germline V CDR1 and CDR2: MDHEN, SYDVKM. CDR3 length: 15 residues. The CDR3 bases are TGTGCCAGCAGTTATTCAACTAGCGCAGGCTACGAGCAGTACTTC. It is translated as CASSYSTSAGYEQYF. The whole variable domain, remainder taken from reference TRBV28 and TRBJ2-7, is DVKVTQSSRYLVKRTGEKVFLECVQDMDHENMFWYRQDPGLGLRLIYFSYDVKMKEKGDIPEGYSVSREKKERFSLILESASTNQTSMYLCASSYSTSAGYEQYFGPGTRLTVT.

This chain uses TRBV6-5 with TRBJ2-7; D is possibly TRBD1 (5 bases). The CDR3 runs 12 residues. V shed 2 bases and J shed 3 bases, with 5 bases lying between them. The germline CDR1 and CDR2 sequences are MNHEY and SVGAGI. CDR3 protein: CASSYRGYEQYF. The DNA of the CDR3 is TGTGCCAGCAGTTACAGGGGCTACGAGCAGTACTTC.